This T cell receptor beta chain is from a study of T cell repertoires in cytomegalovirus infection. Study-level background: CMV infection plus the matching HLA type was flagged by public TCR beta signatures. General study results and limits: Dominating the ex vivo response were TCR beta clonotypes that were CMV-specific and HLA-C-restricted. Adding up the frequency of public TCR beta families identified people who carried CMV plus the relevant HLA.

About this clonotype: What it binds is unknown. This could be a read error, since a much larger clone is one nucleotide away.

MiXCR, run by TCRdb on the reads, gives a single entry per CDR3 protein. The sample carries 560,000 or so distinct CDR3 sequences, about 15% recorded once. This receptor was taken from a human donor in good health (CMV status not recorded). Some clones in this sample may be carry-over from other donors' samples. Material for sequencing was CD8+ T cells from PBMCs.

The CDR3 DNA reads as TGTGCCACCATCACCGGGACAGGGCATCGTAGCAATCAGCCCCAGCATTTT. Protein product: CATITGTGHRSNQPQHF. This rearrangement joins TRBV27 to TRBJ1-5; 9 bases agree with TRBD1. V was pared by 10 bases and J by 0 bases, with 13 bases of the junction left unmatched. CDR1 and CDR2 from the germline V gene are MNHEY and SMNVEV (reference sequence). The CDR3 covers 17 residues.